A single T cell receptor (beta chain) is shown here with its context. No antigen is known for it. Per the germline V gene, CDR1 is KGHSH and CDR2 is LQKENI. CDR3 length: 12 residues. Trimming shortened V by 1 base and J by 6 bases, and 4 bases separated the two germline ends. This sample is part of a study of T cell responses to AZD1222 COVID-19 vaccine. Libraries were prepared by immunoSEQ multiplex PCR; TCRdb keeps only in-frame clonotypes and omits some of them. The sample shows roughly 100,000 clones, 70% to 90% of them seen only once. General study results and limits: Mostly white British, mostly female donors; authors suggested clonal diversity may be underestimated. Just a handful of people given AZD1222 tested seropositive at baseline.

The chain uses TRBV18 and TRBJ2-1; no reliable D call. The clonotype comes from an adult in good health. The sequences come from peripheral blood, collected on day 0 of AZD1222 vaccination. The chain's CDR3 is CASSPQGNEQFF. The CDR3, as DNA: TGTGCCAGCTCACCACAGGGCAATGAGCAGTTCTTC.